The present T cell receptor beta chain was sequenced within a study of blood T cells in healthy people across ages. The CDR3 runs to 15 residues. Alongside a J-beta primer mix, a sample-barcoded 5' primer served in a second PCR lasting about 6 to 12 cycles. Each cDNA molecule received a tag from a template-switch adaptor that had 12 random nucleotides. Each CDR3 protein gets one entry after TCRdb re-called the 5' RACE reads with MiXCR. The table lists about 1.6 million distinct CDR3 sequences, 30% to 40% of them singletons. V gene TRBV21-1 combines with J gene TRBJ2-7; the listed D gene, TRBD2, was not tested against the DNA. TRBV21-1 is a listed pseudogene. Sequencing was done on a sample of blood. This TCR was recovered from a woman younger than 45 in good health. The CDR3 is CAGSTRPRGTYEQYF. The CDR3 bases are TGTGCCGGCAGCACCAGACCTAGGGGGACCTACGAGCAGTACTTC.